This record concerns one T cell receptor (beta chain) sequence. There is no known antigen for this receptor. No clone much larger than this one lies a single base away; base qualities are absent. Receptor amplification or capture employed the immunoSEQ multiplex PCR assay. For the multiplex PCR, a mixture combining 60 forward primers for TCR Vbeta segments and 13 reverse primers for TCR Jbeta segments was used. The CDR3 region of rearranged TCR beta genes was amplified from genomic DNA by a multiplex PCR assay. On the Illumina HiSeq System, the amplified TCR beta libraries were sequenced as 87-base-pair reads. The authors processed their data as follows. A later analysis tallied 75 million to 95 million unique TCR beta chains across the roughly 610 repertoires, and some 10 million of those chains were shared by two or more donors. To remove PCR and sequencing errors, raw reads were error-corrected and collapsed into unique sequences using a nearest-neighbor algorithm that merged closely related sequences. To assign V, D and J gene segments, CDR3 sequences were aligned to IMGT reference sequences. For a sequence to be retained, a match of at least six nucleotides to both a V gene segment and a J gene segment was required. Rearrangements were classified as productive when the CDR3 lacked stop codons and remained in frame with V and J, and all other rearrangements were classified as non-productive. CDR3 was defined according to IMGT convention as the region running from the second conserved V-encoded cysteine to the conserved J-encoded phenylalanine. The earlier analysis of a few hundred of the donors excluded any sequence lacking an unambiguous match to a single V gene segment. An earlier analysis of fewer than 750 of the donors classified V segments as functional when productive rearrangements were above 56.7% and as segregating when the standard deviation between donors was above 5%. A statistical classification framework was built for diagnosing cytomegalovirus status from the catalog of TCR beta chain sequences. V and J gene assignment, in a later analysis, came from comparing TCR nucleotide sequences with IMGT/GENE-DB human TR gene sequences. Using the TCRdist pipeline, a later analysis assigned CDR3 sequences along with most-parsimonious VDJ recombination scenarios. In a later analysis, each TCR beta chain was defined by its CDR3 amino acid sequence together with its V-gene family, and reads without a unique V-gene family were excluded. In a later analysis, some 600 highly shared, low-generation-probability nucleotide sequences were removed to address suspected cross-contamination and a sequencing artifact. In a later analysis, a clonal expansion index was calculated for each public chain from normalized within-repertoire ranks of inferred template counts. A later analysis computed generation probabilities with a VDJ recombination model fitted to out-of-frame rearrangements, and checked the results against IGoR. In a later analysis, TCR-TCR, TCR-HLA and TCR-CMV co-occurrence was scored with hypergeometric tests, and a repertoire-size bias correction was applied to TCR pairs. To estimate false discovery rates, a later analysis permuted the HLA or CMV assignments 20 times. In a later analysis, co-occurring TCRs were grouped with DBSCAN, and TCRdist sequence similarity was added when clustering was performed within HLA-allele-positive subsets. Repertoires with fewer than 30,000 or more than 120,000 public chains were left out of co-occurrence clustering, as were five repertoires with anomalous nucleotide sharing. This is the immuneACCESS table as TCRdb keeps it, with only in-frame sequences that have V and J called. A part of the clones is gone; compared with another copy, unresolved V genes explain less than half, and the rest is unexplained. V, J and clone size were drawn from that table, and D and trimming were deduced from the DNA. This sample gives 150,000 to 200,000 clones in total; over 75% of them show up just once. The top ten clonotypes cover approximately 2% of the sample.

Taken from the germline V gene, the CDR1 and CDR2 loops are SGHTA and FQGNSA. The CDR3 contains 16 residues, cysteine and phenylalanine counted. The only DNA kept is the CDR3, 48 bases in frame from the first base. V lost 2 bases and J lost 6 bases, and the count of bases not matched to a germline gene is 9. The entry originates in a study of cytomegalovirus exposure and HLA in healthy donors (dated by TCRdb to 2016 to 2017). Turning to the overall study: According to an earlier analysis of a few hundred of the donors, about 170 million T cells yielded 117 million unique TCR beta sequences and approximately 280 Gb of sequence data. HLA typing included class I and class II loci at four-digit resolution. Four to six DR-DQ haplotypes were handled as single units for association and clustering, since linkage in the cohort was strong. Among roughly 400 genotyped donors of the cohort, an average of about 240,000 unique TCR beta nucleotide sequences were sequenced per donor, roughly 18% of them non-productive. A later analysis re-analyzed previously published TCR beta repertoires from 600 to 850 donors and added high-resolution HLA genotyping to study TCR occurrence patterns. To predict cytomegalovirus infection status, the study combined high-throughput TCR immunosequencing, statistical association of individual TCRs with disease status, and machine learning. The T cell repertoires of around 730 subjects were profiled by immunosequencing and related to cytomegalovirus serostatus. Of the roughly 410 genotyped donors, more than 75% were placed in the genetic ancestry cluster associated with self-reported Caucasian donors. Roughly 290 gigabases of sequencing data and around 80 million unique TCR sequences made up an early release that covered fewer than 650 HLA-typed donors. A later genetic analysis took genome-wide SNP genotypes for about three fifths of the roughly 670 donors and used that subset as a discovery cohort. Alongside the repertoire data, information on donor age, sex, ethnicity and CMV serostatus was compiled. An earlier analysis of fewer than 750 of the donors used high-throughput TCR beta sequencing to judge whether each TCR beta V gene segment behaved as functional or pseudogenic. Rather than using new phenotypic data, the later analysis identified candidate immune exposures from TCR beta sequences and from how often those sequences occurred across donors. All discovery cohort repertoires had been generated using a single sequencing platform. The study aimed to test whether cataloging public T cell receptors could reveal signatures of past pathogen exposure. The number of donors typed differed by locus, with roughly 620-630 for A, B, C, DRB1 and DQB1, roughly 550 for DQA1, about 610 for DPA1, and approximately 470 for DPB1. Besides the first cohort of 550 to 750 subjects, a separate validation cohort made up of 120 different subjects was used.

General study outcomes and caveats: In an earlier analysis of some 540 of the donors, most TCR beta V segments appeared in productive rearrangements about 87% or about 30% of the time, broadly matching IMGT annotations. Sequencing depth was assumed to be roughly uniform across donors in the presence/absence analyses, though that assumption may not hold. Some IMGT-functional V segments, including TRBV6-2 and TRBV6-3, could not be told apart with the 87-base-pair reads, so those segments were excluded. A cluster of highly shared sequence variants was judged likely to represent a technical artifact of the sequencing pipeline. The study listed 170 or so TCR beta chains as associated with cytomegalovirus. According to the authors, the approach could potentially be generalized to other disease states and immunological phenotypes. A later analysis reported that several top co-occurrence clusters appeared linked to parvovirus B19, influenza, CMV and Epstein-Barr virus. The earlier analysis of some 560 of the donors excluded some 15 rarely observed V segments, including chromosome 9 orphons, because counts were too low. At a false discovery rate of 0.05, a later analysis linked 15,000 to 20,000 TCR beta sequences to specific HLA alleles. A few of the identified cytomegalovirus-associated TCR beta chains were confirmed in vitro to be specific for cytomegalovirus antigens. The classifier was reported to diagnose cytomegalovirus status with high specificity and sensitivity in both the original and validation cohorts. In a later analysis, the rate of TCR association differed among HLA loci, with DRB1 alleles having the most associated TCRs and HLA-C alleles having the fewest. Most TCR sequences were observed very rarely across donors, whereas some public TCRs were present in many individuals. This cohort had only TCR beta chains sequenced, and the lack of alpha or paired-chain data limited which features could be detected. A later genetic analysis associated a missense DCLRE1C variant with V-gene and J-gene trimming of TCR beta chains, and an independent cohort replicated the association. For the cohort, immune exposure information was limited to CMV serostatus. Because some donors lacked HLA typing at each locus, the association tests relied only on the typed subset. A later analysis found that HLA-associated TCR beta chains were more clonally expanded and had lower generation probabilities than equally common non-associated chains. A later analysis found that most CMV-associated TCR beta chains appeared HLA-restricted, with HLA associations seemingly driven largely by CMV exposure. A later genetic analysis reported fewer N-insertions in productive TCRs among donors in an Asian-associated ancestry cluster than the approximately 670-donor mean. A further reported finding was that TCR beta sequences accurately predicted the HLA-A and HLA-B alleles for most subjects in the first cohort. Linkage disequilibrium might explain the correlated functional status among segregating V segments, but an unknown experimental factor could not be ruled out. Assigning TCR associations to individual alleles was difficult when HLA alleles, especially DR and DQ, strongly co-occurred.

The cohort was made up of hundreds of healthy bone marrow donors. Cohort members were all nominally healthy when sampled, although unrecorded immune exposures were likely present. The donor was CMV seronegative and was included in the group of hundreds of seronegative cohort members. A peripheral blood sample was collected from each donor, and TCR beta sequencing was performed on peripheral blood mononuclear cells. The Qiagen DNeasy Blood Extraction Kit was used to extract genomic DNA from the blood cell samples. The chain uses TRBV7-2 and TRBJ2-1; 8 central bases correspond to TRBD2. The sequenced sample was PBMCs. This sequence originates from a man aged 18 to 30 in good health and CMV-seronegative. CDR3 region: CASSLSPGLGSNEQFF. The DNA sequence follows: TGTGCCAGCAGCTTATCTCCGGGACTAGGTAGCAATGAGCAGTTCTTC.